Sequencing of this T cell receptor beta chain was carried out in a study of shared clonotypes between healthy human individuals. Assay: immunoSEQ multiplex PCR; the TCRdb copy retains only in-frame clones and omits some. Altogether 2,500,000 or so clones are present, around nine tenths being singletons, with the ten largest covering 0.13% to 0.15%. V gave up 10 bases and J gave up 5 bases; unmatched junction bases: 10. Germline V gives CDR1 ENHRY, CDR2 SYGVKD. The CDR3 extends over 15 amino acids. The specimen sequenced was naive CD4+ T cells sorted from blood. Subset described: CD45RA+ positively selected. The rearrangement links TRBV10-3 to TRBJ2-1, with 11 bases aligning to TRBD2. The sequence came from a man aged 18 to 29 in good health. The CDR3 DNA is TGTGCCACCGACTTTAGCGGGGGGGGTGACAATGAGCAGTTCTTC. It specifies CATDFSGGGDNEQFF.